The rows below give T cell receptor beta chains drawn from one sample of a study of cytotoxic CD8 clonotypes in ibrutinib-treated CLL. The data were produced by immunoSEQ multiplex PCR, yet TCRdb's version contains in-frame clones alone and is incomplete. The sample gives 160,000 or so clones, approximately 80% of which show up once; under 5.5% is in the top ten. Sequenced material: PBMCs, taken after 24 months of ibrutinib treatment. The receptor set was obtained from a human donor with chronic lymphocytic leukemia. Both conserved end residues are part of each CDR3. A D gene is named only where the DNA matches it firmly. Some rows mark clone size as missing; the rest say once, few, many or name a class of expanded clone.

abundance	j_gene	v_gene	d_gene	CDR3aa	CDR3nt
few	TRBJ2-1	TRBV19	TRBD1	CASTKGQGAMKQFF	TGTGCCAGTACAAAGGGACAGGGGGCAATGAAGCAGTTCTTC
NA	TRBJ2-3	TRBV25-1	TRBD2	CASSEPRGGTDTQYF	TGTGCCAGCAGTGAACCGAGGGGAGGGACAGATACGCAGTATTTT
NA	TRBJ1-2	TRBV19	NA	CASALGGVNGYTF	TGTGCCAGTGCCCTAGGGGGTGTAAATGGCTACACCTTC
NA	TRBJ1-4	TRBV7-9	TRBD1	CASRTGGEKLFF	TGTGCCAGCAGAACAGGGGGGGAAAAACTGTTTTTT
NA	TRBJ2-1	TRBV27	TRBD2	CASRLAGGPNEQFF	TGTGCCAGTAGACTAGCGGGAGGGCCCAATGAGCAGTTCTTC
NA	TRBJ1-1	TRBV19	NA	CASSIGGARMNTEAFF	TGTGCCAGTAGTATCGGGGGGGCGAGGATGAACACTGAAGCTTTCTTT
few	TRBJ2-5	TRBV28	NA	CASSLLETQYF	TGTGCCAGCAGTTTACTAGAGACCCAGTACTTC
NA	TRBJ2-1	TRBV7-8	NA	CASSSRDLGGPRDEQFF	TGTGCCAGCAGCTCCCGGGACCTCGGGGGCCCTAGGGATGAGCAGTTCTTC
NA	TRBJ1-3	TRBV18	TRBD1	CASSSDRNSGNTIYF	TGTGCCAGCTCATCGGACAGGAACTCTGGAAACACCATATATTTT
NA	TRBJ1-2	TRBV21-1	NA	CASSTTGGSLLYYGYTF	TGTGCCAGCAGCACAACAGGGGGCTCCTTGTTGTACTATGGCTACACCTTC
NA	TRBJ2-3	TRBV18	TRBD1	CASSRSSDRGYNTDTQYF	TGTGCCAGCTCACGGTCCTCGGACAGGGGATACAACACAGATACGCAGTATTTT
NA	TRBJ1-1	TRBV30	TRBD1	CAWSRQGALTEAFF	TGTGCCTGGAGCCGACAGGGGGCTTTGACTGAAGCTTTCTTT
NA	TRBJ1-4	TRBV5-5	TRBD1	CASSRGQGVGEKLFF	TGTGCCAGCAGCCGTGGACAGGGGGTTGGTGAAAAACTGTTTTTT
NA	TRBJ2-7	TRBV28	TRBD1	CASSPTWTGRGEQYF	TGTGCCAGCAGTCCCACCTGGACAGGGCGAGGGGAGCAGTACTTC
NA	TRBJ2-4	TRBV11-1	TRBD1	CASSARQGRAKNIQYF	TGTGCCAGCAGCGCACGACAGGGGCGCGCCAAAAACATTCAGTACTTC
NA	TRBJ2-2	TRBV9	TRBD1	CASSGGTGGPGELFF	TGTGCCAGCAGCGGAGGGACAGGGGGACCCGGGGAGCTGTTTTTT
once	TRBJ2-1	TRBV5-1	NA	CASRYRESSYNEQFF	TGCGCCAGCAGATACAGGGAGAGCTCCTACAATGAGCAGTTCTTC
NA	TRBJ2-3	TRBV7-2	TRBD2	CASSAPGLAGDWNTQYF	TGTGCCAGCAGCGCACCGGGACTAGCGGGAGACTGGAATACGCAGTATTTT